Following are 10 T cell receptor beta chains from one sample sequenced in a study of shared clonotypes between healthy human individuals. Data came from immunoSEQ multiplex PCR; TCRdb stores just in-frame clones and leaves some out. The sample has 470,000 or so clones; 65% to 85% are singletons. Material: PBMCs. The source is a woman between 35 and 50 years old in good health. Some clones in this sample may be carry-over from other donors' samples.

The chain uses TRBV5-1 and TRBJ2-5; D assignment may be TRBD1 or TRBD2 (5 bases each). Trimming left V 4 bases short and J 9 bases short, with 19 bases between. The V gene's germline CDR1 is SGHRS and CDR2 YFSETQ. This CDR3 region has 14 residues. CDR3 DNA sequence: TGCGCCAGCAGCCCGGGCCCCGGGGAAGGGGCCCAGTACTTC. It translates to CASSPGPGEGAQYF.

Of note for this clone: A read error is the likely source, as a far larger clone sits one nucleotide away. The sample contains more than one DNA sequence encoding this CDR3. The CDR3 protein is CASSLARKGDYGYTF. The CDR3 nucleotides are TGTGCAAGCAGCTTGGCCCGGAAGGGGGACTATGGCTACACCTTC. The V and J genes are TRBV5-4 and TRBJ1-2, with a weak D call TRBD1 (6 bases). The germline V gene has CDR1 SGHNT and CDR2 YYREEE (reference sequence). The CDR3 consists of 15 residues.

This chain connects TRBV5-4 to TRBJ1-4; TRBD1 matches at 11 bases. Germline values: CDR1 SGHNT, CDR2 YYREEE (reference sequence). Trimming cost V 4 bases and J 5 bases; bases outside gene matches: 4. The CDR3 is made up of 15 amino acids. CDR3 region: CASSGGQGVNEKLFF. DNA of the CDR3: TGTGCCAGCAGCGGGGGACAGGGGGTCAATGAAAAACTGTTTTTT.

A note on this clone: A read error is the likely source, as a far larger clone sits one nucleotide away. The sample carries other DNA sequences with the same CDR3. The chain combines TRBV30 with TRBJ2-2; D may be TRBD1 (6 bases). This CDR3 contains 21 residues. Trimming shortened V by 0 bases and J by 0 bases, and 26 bases separated the two germline ends. Germline CDR1 reads GTSNPN; CDR2 reads SVGIG (reference sequence). The CDR3 region is CAWSVFPGQLITEANTGELFF. The CDR3 DNA sequence: TGTGCCTGGAGTGTATTTCCTGGACAGCTGATAACGGAAGCGAACACCGGGGAGCTGTTTTTT.

This chain uses TRBV25-1 with TRBJ2-5; possible D gene TRBD1, 6 bases. Germline loops: CDR1 MGHDK, CDR2 SYGVNS. This CDR3 has 13 amino acids. The V end lost 2 bases, the J end lost 5 bases, and 9 bases lay between the germline ends. The CDR3: CASSEQGRETQYF. The DNA of the CDR3 is TGTGCCAGCAGTGAACAGGGGCGGGAGACCCAGTACTTC.

The rearrangement uses TRBV5-1 and TRBJ2-2; perhaps TRBD2 as D (5 bases). V lost 6 bases and J lost 5, with 14 bases in between. CDR1 SGHRS and CDR2 YFSETQ come from the germline V gene. CDR3 length: 14 amino acids. The CDR3 loop is CASMSDGGTGELFF. CDR3 nucleotide sequence: TGCGCCAGCATGTCGGACGGCGGGACCGGGGAGCTGTTTTTT.

The chain carries TRBV5-1 and TRBJ1-1; the match to TRBD1 covers 7 bases. Germline lookup yields CDR1 SGHRS and CDR2 YFSETQ. This CDR3 is 17 amino acids long. V was pared by 0 bases and J by 1 base, with 9 bases of the junction left unmatched. As DNA, the CDR3 is TGCGCCAGCAGCTTGGGAATAGGGACAGCGAAGAACACTGAAGCTTTCTTT. Residues: CASSLGIGTAKNTEAFF.

The chain combines TRBV7-2 with TRBJ2-3; D ambiguous. V lost 4 bases to trimming and J lost 7 bases, with 6 bases between them. The CDR3 loop spans 11 amino acids. Germline V gene lookup returns CDR1 SGHTA and CDR2 FQGNSA. The CDR3 coding sequence is TGTGCCAGCAGCTCCGCTAATACGCAGTATTTT. This codes for CASSSANTQYF.

The J gene is TRBJ2-3, the V gene TRBV7-8, with 13 bases fitting TRBD2. Germline trimming cut 5 bases from V and 4 bases from J; bases unmatched to any gene: 6. Germline V gives CDR1 SGHVS, CDR2 FQNEAQ. The length of the CDR3 is 16 residues. CDR3 loop: CASSLWTSGSPDTQYF. CDR3 nucleotide sequence: TGTGCCAGCAGCCTATGGACTAGCGGGAGCCCAGATACGCAGTATTTT.

As concerns this clone: A read error likely explains this, since a far larger clone differs by one base. Other DNA sequences in this sample translate to the same CDR3. V usage is TRBV7-9 and J usage is TRBJ2-4; D is unclear. The length of the CDR3 is 12 residues. CDR1 is SEHNR and CDR2 is FQNEAQ in the germline V gene (reference sequence). CDR3 region: CASSLDADIQYF. The CDR3 DNA is TGTGCCAGCAGCTTAGATGCAGACATACAGTACTTC.